The rows below give T cell receptor beta chains drawn from one sample of a study of blood T cell repertoires in COVID-19. Generated by immunoSEQ multiplex PCR, the TCRdb table keeps only in-frame clones and is missing some. The table records 150,000 or so clones, about 90% of them present only once. Specimen: peripheral blood. These receptor sequences come from an older woman with acute or convalescent COVID-19. CDR3s include the opening cysteine and the closing phenylalanine or tryptophan.

v_call	j_call	cdr3_aa
TRBV30	TRBJ1-4	CAWGPGTGKKLFF
TRBV28	TRBJ2-7	CASSLPTGDDEQYF
TRBV19	TRBJ2-1	CASSIRGQGAEQFF
TRBV19	TRBJ2-2	CASSQLAGVGNTGELFF
TRBV11-3	TRBJ2-1	CASSPKIGGPSYNEQFF
TRBV2	TRBJ1-3	CASSVGLGVGNTIYF
TRBV7-9	TRBJ2-1	CASSHPMSGATYNEQFF
TRBV7-2	TRBJ2-3	CASSFGRGSVGGTQYF
TRBV7-2	TRBJ2-5	CASSLGSAPKTQYF
TRBV9	TRBJ2-3	CASSVSGGLDTQYF
TRBV30	TRBJ2-1	CAGGGGWDEQFF
TRBV2	TRBJ1-1	CASRGGVSGSEAFF
TRBV6-5	TRBJ2-5	CASKTRQGEETQYF
TRBV5-4	TRBJ2-7	CASSPRDRSSYEQYF
TRBV5-1	TRBJ2-7	CASSTPGQGYEQYF
TRBV9	TRBJ2-2	CASRGQVNTGELFF
TRBV11-1	TRBJ2-5	CASSLGAPLLQETQYF
TRBV5-1	TRBJ2-2	CASSLGQGAMGTGELFF
TRBV7-9	TRBJ1-2	CASSHWDRTNYGYTF
TRBV12-3/TRBV12-4	TRBJ1-1	CASSKTMNTEAFF
TRBV18	TRBJ1-5	CASSLGTGFQPQHF
TRBV4-2	TRBJ2-2	CASSQDGTGGATGELFF
TRBV18	TRBJ2-5	CASSPRLAGVKTQYF
TRBV30	TRBJ2-7	CAWGHVSYEQYF
TRBV3-1/TRBV3-2	TRBJ2-5	CASSHGGGATKTQYF
TRBV7-2	TRBJ1-5	CASSFVADNQPQHF
TRBV4-3	TRBJ2-1	CASSRSGLAGSTYNEQFF
TRBV24-1	TRBJ2-2	CATSEFNRGNTGELFF
TRBV19	TRBJ1-1	CASSRDREDTEAFF
TRBV27	TRBJ1-4	CASSLSRQGGEKLFF
TRBV28	TRBJ2-7	CASSWGTGTSYEQYF
TRBV6-5	TRBJ2-1	CASSPPSGGTNEQFF
TRBV7-3	TRBJ1-1	CASSPGMIGSWTEAFF
TRBV7-2	TRBJ2-7	CASSFRQSTYEQYF
TRBV11-2	TRBJ2-6	CASSSDRGRANVLTF
TRBV19	TRBJ2-5	CASRDRGQETQYF
TRBV3-1/TRBV3-2	TRBJ1-6	CASSQATGWYSPLHF
TRBV3-1/TRBV3-2	TRBJ2-3	CASSPRAGRGTDTQYF
TRBV15	TRBJ2-7	CATSRDPPGLASYEQYF
TRBV3-1/TRBV3-2	TRBJ2-5	CASSQSLVGTQYF
TRBV15	TRBJ1-2	CATSREEQATKGDGYTF
TRBV5-1	TRBJ1-2	CASSPRQGGLGGYTF
TRBV4-1	TRBJ2-7	CATSAERGSYEQYF
TRBV5-6	TRBJ1-2	CASSEQGRIGDGYTF
TRBV4-1	TRBJ2-3	CASSHPKDRALTDTQYF
TRBV4-2	TRBJ2-4	CASSQARTGSNIQYF
TRBV19	TRBJ2-1	CASSIMESEQFF
TRBV4-2	TRBJ2-1	CASSPRDRVSSYNEQFF
TRBV4-2	TRBJ2-1	CASSRGERYNEQFF
TRBV24-1	TRBJ1-5	CATSDADRGNSNQPQHF
TRBV9	TRBJ2-2	CASSVAGMNTGELFF
TRBV7-9	TRBJ2-5	CASSLRTGVGETQYF
TRBV9	TRBJ2-5	CASSPRPGETQYF